The 26 T cell receptor beta chains given below trace back to one sample, sequenced in a study of blood T cell repertoires in COVID-19. Sequenced by immunoSEQ multiplex PCR; TCRdb stores in-frame clones only, minus some. The sample holds some 210,000 clones, about 89% seen once. The material sequenced was peripheral blood. All receptors come from a man aged 55 to 70 who had recovered from COVID-19.

The rearrangement uses TRBV3-1 (or the pseudogene TRBV3-2) and TRBJ1-3, with D maybe TRBD1 (5 bases). Trimming cost V 3 bases and J 7 bases, with 13 bases left between them. Germline lookup yields CDR1 LGHDT and CDR2 YNNKEL (reference sequence). The CDR3 runs to 14 residues. This CDR3 reads CASSQQSGGNTIYF. The CDR3 coding sequence is TGTGCCAGCAGCCAGCAGAGTGGGGGGAACACCATATATTTT.

The rearrangement joins TRBV18 to TRBJ2-5; 9 nucleotides align to TRBD2. The CDR3 contains 16 residues. J was trimmed by 5 bases and V by 2 bases; bases with no gene match: 9. CDR1 KGHSH and CDR2 LQKENI come from the germline V gene. As DNA, the CDR3 is TGTGCCAGCTCACCATTCGTTGCTAGCGGGGTCGAGACCCAGTACTTC. Its protein product is CASSPFVASGVETQYF.

The rearrangement joins TRBV6-5 to TRBJ2-1; TRBD2 is a possible D gene (7 bases). The V end lost 0 bases, the J end lost 15 bases, and 12 bases lay between the germline ends. CDR3 length: 12 amino acids. Per the germline V gene, CDR1 is MNHEY and CDR2 is SVGAGI. CDR3 bases: TGTGCCAGCAGTTACTCGGGGGGGCCGACGTTCTTC. Translating gives CASSYSGGPTFF.

This clone was picked up one time. For the CDR3, the DNA is TGTGCCTGGAGCTCCAGTGGAAACACCATATATTTT. It codes for CAWSSSGNTIYF. This chain links TRBV30 with TRBJ1-3; D remains unclear. Trimming left V 3 bases short and J 3 bases short, with 6 bases between. The CDR3 sequence is 12 residues long. Germline CDR1 GTSNPN, CDR2 SVGIG (reference sequence).

The CDR3 protein is CASSEDRAYRGSYTF. Written as DNA, the CDR3 is TGTGCCAGCAGTGAGGACAGAGCCTATCGTGGGTCTTACACCTTC. The chain is built from TRBV5-5 and TRBJ1-2, with D perhaps matching TRBD1 (6 bases). The CDR3 totals 15 residues. The ends were cut back, 5 bases at V and 11 bases at J, with 25 bases in the middle. CDR1 SGHKS and CDR2 YYEKEE come from the germline V gene (reference sequence).

The CDR3 loop reads CSVVFRGTYEQYF. The CDR3 DNA is TGCAGCGTTGTGTTCCGGGGAACCTACGAGCAGTACTTC. The rearrangement links TRBV29-1 to TRBJ2-7; TRBD2 might be the D (5 bases). V gave up 4 bases and J gave up 2 bases, with 12 bases separating them. Germline V gives CDR1 SQVTM, CDR2 ANQGSEA. The CDR3 consists of 13 residues.

The CDR3 DNA sequence: TGTGCCAGTAGTCCGCAGACTTGGGATACGCAGTATTTT. Protein product: CASSPQTWDTQYF. This chain links TRBV19 with TRBJ2-3, with D unclear. From germline, CDR1 is LNHDA and CDR2 SQIVND (reference sequence). V dropped 5 bases and J dropped 6 bases, with 12 bases sitting between them. This CDR3 has 13 residues. Based on the CDR3 plus reference TRBV19 and TRBJ2-3, the full variable domain is DGGITQSPKYLFRKEGQNVTLSCEQNLNHDAMYWYRQDPGQGLRLIYYSQIVNDFQKGDIAEGYSVSREKKESFPLTVTSAQKNPTAFYLCASSPQTWDTQYFGPGTRLTVL.

In DNA, the CDR3 is TGTGCCAGAAGCTTCAAATCAGGGTCGGACCTAACCTACGAGCAGTACTTC. Translated: CARSFKSGSDLTYEQYF. The chain is built from TRBV5-3 and TRBJ2-7; a possible D gene is TRBD1 (5 bases). TRBV5-3 is noted as an ORF with a role that remains uncertain. Trimming shortened V by 2 bases and J by 2 bases, and 20 bases separated the two germline ends. The CDR3 totals 17 residues.

The V gene is TRBV6-6, the J gene TRBJ1-5; D is possibly TRBD1 (5 bases). The length of the CDR3 is 15 residues. Per the germline V gene, CDR1 is MNHNY and CDR2 is SVGAGI (reference sequence). Trimming took off 6 bases at V and 2 bases at J, with 14 bases between the two ends. CDR3 amino acids: CASRGIGGGNQPQHF. CDR3 DNA sequence: TGTGCCAGCAGAGGGATCGGGGGTGGCAATCAGCCCCAGCATTTT.

This chain links TRBV9 with TRBJ2-7; the D gene is possibly TRBD2 (5 bases). The CDR3 is 16 amino acids. With 0 bases removed from V and 1 base from J, the gap between germline ends came to 14 bases. CDR1 and CDR2 (germline): SGDLS, YYNGEE. The CDR3 sequence: CASSVEVGSGSYEQYF. DNA of the CDR3: TGTGCCAGCAGCGTAGAGGTGGGGAGCGGATCCTACGAGCAGTACTTC.

The V and J genes are TRBV6-4 and TRBJ2-1; tentative D call: TRBD1 (6 bases). The CDR3 covers 17 residues. Germline CDR1 and CDR2: MRHNA and SNTAGT. V lost 4 bases and J lost 6, with 22 bases in between. The CDR3 reads CASSARAVDGGRNEQFF. The CDR3, as DNA: TGTGCCAGCAGTGCCCGGGCGGTCGATGGGGGCCGCAATGAGCAGTTCTTC.

This chain uses TRBV3-1 (or the pseudogene TRBV3-2) with TRBJ2-5; D perhaps matches TRBD2 (5 bases). Germline CDR1 is LGHDT and CDR2 is YNNKEL (reference sequence). V lost 0 bases to trimming and J lost 7 bases, with 15 bases between them. This CDR3 spans 15 amino acids. CDR3 loop: CASSQDYGSRGTQYF. CDR3 nucleotide sequence: TGTGCCAGCAGCCAAGATTACGGTAGTCGGGGGACCCAGTACTTC.

The chain recombines TRBV2 with TRBJ1-5, with D perhaps matching TRBD1 (5 bases). V was shortened by 1 base and J by 6 bases, with 13 bases between the two germline ends. Germline assignment: CDR1 SNHLY and CDR2 FYNNEI. The CDR3 totals 15 residues. CDR3: CASSEEGKGRQPQHF. DNA for the CDR3: TGTGCCAGCAGTGAAGAGGGGAAGGGCCGTCAGCCCCAGCATTTT.

The chain joins TRBV3-1 (or the pseudogene TRBV3-2) to TRBJ2-5; a possible D gene is TRBD2 (5 bases). Per the germline V gene, CDR1 is LGHDT and CDR2 is YNNKEL (reference sequence). V lost 1 base and J lost 7, with 7 bases in between. The CDR3 loop spans 12 amino acids. CDR3: CASSQGGATQYF. CDR3 coding DNA: TGTGCCAGCAGCCAAGGGGGAGCGACCCAGTACTTC.

This sequence joins TRBV4-1 and TRBJ1-4, with D unclear. This CDR3 is 15 amino acids long. Trimming removed 4 bases at V and 0 bases at J, with 9 bases between. The germline CDR1 and CDR2 sequences are MGHRA and YSYEKL. The CDR3 DNA sequence: TGCGCCAGCAGCCCGCCCGCGGCAACTAATGAAAAACTGTTTTTT. Translated, it gives CASSPPAATNEKLFF.

J is TRBJ2-7 and V is TRBV28; tentative D call: TRBD2 (5 bases). V shed 4 bases and J shed 7 bases, with 26 bases lying between them. Germline loops: CDR1 MDHEN, CDR2 SYDVKM. The CDR3 spans 17 residues. DNA of the CDR3: TGTGCCAGCAGTTCCTCAGTTTTCGGGAAGAAGAGGTCGGAGCAGTACTTC. Amino acids: CASSSSVFGKKRSEQYF.

This clone was picked up a small number of times. The chain couples TRBV7-2 to TRBJ2-7, with 8 bases fitting TRBD2. The junction had 7 bases not matched to a gene; V was cut back by 5 bases and J by 1 base. Germline lookup yields CDR1 SGHTA and CDR2 FQGNSA. There are 15 residues in the CDR3. CDR3 DNA: TGTGCCAGCAGCCTCAGAGCGGGGGAATCCTACGAGCAGTACTTC. Protein sequence: CASSLRAGESYEQYF.

The chain uses TRBV6-5 and TRBJ1-1, with D maybe TRBD1 (6 bases). Per germline, CDR1 MNHEY and CDR2 SVGAGI. The CDR3 runs to 14 residues. V lost 7 bases and J lost 3, with 15 bases in between. The DNA for the CDR3 is TGTGCCAGCACTCGACGGGGGGCAGACACTGAAGCTTTCTTT. Protein product: CASTRRGADTEAFF.

The chain recombines TRBV9 with TRBJ2-5, with TRBD2 matching over 10 bases. V lost 1 base and J lost 3; bases outside the gene matches: 6. CDR1 SGDLS and CDR2 YYNGEE come from the germline V gene. The length of the CDR3 is 16 residues. In DNA form, the CDR3 reads TGTGCCAGCAGCGTACAGGATAGCGGGGGGAAAGAGACCCAGTACTTC. It translates to CASSVQDSGGKETQYF.

The rearrangement links TRBV28 to TRBJ2-3; 7 nucleotides align to TRBD2. The junction had 5 bases not matched to a gene; V was cut back by 6 bases and J by 2 bases. The CDR3 runs to 14 residues. CDR1 and CDR2 (germline): MDHEN, SYDVKM. DNA of the CDR3: TGTGCCAGCAGCTCAGCGGGATACACAGATACGCAGTATTTT. Translated, it gives CASSSAGYTDTQYF.

This chain connects TRBV19 to TRBJ1-1; D is perhaps TRBD1 (5 bases). Trimming pared 9 bases from V and 11 bases from J, leaving 16 bases between. The CDR3 consists of 11 residues. Per the germline V gene, CDR1 is LNHDA and CDR2 is SQIVND (reference sequence). The CDR3 DNA reads TGTGCCAGCAGACAGATCCAAAAGGCTTTCTTT. This codes for CASRQIQKAFF.

The V and J genes are TRBV10-3 and TRBJ1-2; D remains unclear. Looked up from germline, CDR1 is ENHRY and CDR2 is SYGVKD. Between the trimmed V and J ends, which lost 0 bases and 5 bases, there was a span of 13 bases. This CDR3 is 15 amino acids long. The CDR3: CAISESQKSTYGYTF. The CDR3 region has the DNA TGTGCCATCAGTGAGTCGCAAAAGAGCACTTATGGCTACACCTTC.

This sequence joins TRBV6-4 and TRBJ2-7, with 10 positions matching TRBD1. CDR3 length equals 19 residues. Germline V gene lookup returns CDR1 MRHNA and CDR2 SNTAGT. V trimming: 0 bases; J trimming: 5 bases; junction bases outside the gene matches: 16. This chain's CDR3 is CASSDSHELPRDRGHEQYF. CDR3 bases: TGTGCCAGCAGTGACTCTCATGAGCTGCCAAGGGACAGGGGCCACGAGCAGTACTTC.

The rearrangement uses TRBV5-1 and TRBJ2-6; 7 bases line up with TRBD2. The V and J ends lost 4 bases and 0 bases, in that order; junction bases with no gene match: 4. From germline, CDR1 is SGHRS and CDR2 YFSETQ. The CDR3 extends over 16 amino acids. CDR3 sequence (DNA): TGCGCCAGCAGCGCCCGGACTAGCTCTGGGGCCAACGTCCTGACTTTC. Protein: CASSARTSSGANVLTF.

V gene TRBV7-2 combines with J gene TRBJ1-2; D may be TRBD1 (5 bases). Germline CDR1 SGHTA, CDR2 FQGNSA. Trimming took off 3 bases at V and 5 bases at J, with 13 bases between the two ends. The CDR3 totals 14 residues. CDR3 residues: CASSFTREGYGYTF. CDR3 DNA: TGTGCCAGCAGCTTCACCAGGGAAGGATATGGCTACACCTTC.

The V gene is TRBV27, the J gene TRBJ2-3; the D gene is possibly TRBD1 (6 bases). The V gene's germline CDR1 is MNHEY and CDR2 SMNVEV (reference sequence). The CDR3 totals 15 residues. The V gene lost 8 bases and the J gene lost 1 base, with 16 bases spanning the gap. This chain's CDR3 is CASYAGTLRTDTQYF. The DNA of the CDR3 is TGTGCCAGCTATGCCGGGACACTCCGCACAGATACGCAGTATTTT.